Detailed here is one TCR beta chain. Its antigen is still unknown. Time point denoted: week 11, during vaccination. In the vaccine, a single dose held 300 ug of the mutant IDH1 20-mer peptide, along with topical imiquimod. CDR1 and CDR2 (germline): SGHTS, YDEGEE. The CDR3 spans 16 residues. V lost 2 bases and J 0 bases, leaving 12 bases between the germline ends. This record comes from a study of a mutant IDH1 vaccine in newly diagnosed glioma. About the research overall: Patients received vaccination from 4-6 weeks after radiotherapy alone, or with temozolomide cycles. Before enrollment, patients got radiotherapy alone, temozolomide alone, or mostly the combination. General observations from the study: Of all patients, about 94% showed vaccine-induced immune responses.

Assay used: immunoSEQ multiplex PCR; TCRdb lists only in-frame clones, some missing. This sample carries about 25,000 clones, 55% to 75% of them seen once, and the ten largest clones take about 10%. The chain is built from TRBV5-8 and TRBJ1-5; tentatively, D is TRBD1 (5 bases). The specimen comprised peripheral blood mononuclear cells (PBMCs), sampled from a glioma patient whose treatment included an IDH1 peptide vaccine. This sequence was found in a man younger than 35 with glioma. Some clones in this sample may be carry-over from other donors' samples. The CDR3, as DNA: TGTGCCAGCAGCTTTCTGGGGACCTCTAGCAATCAGCCCCAGCATTTT. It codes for CASSFLGTSSNQPQHF.